This is a list of T cell receptor beta chains from one sample in a study of beta chain features in type 1 diabetes. Profiled with immunoSEQ multiplex PCR; TCRdb holds only in-frame clones, not every one. The sample shows approximately 100,000 clones, 40% of them seen only once. The source material was stem cell memory CD4+ T cells from blood. Every receptor here comes from a woman in her late teens or twenties in good health. Both conserved end residues are trimmed from each CDR3. Fields, in order: V gene, J gene, CDR3 protein.

>TRBV7-2|TRBJ2-7
ASSPPSGSSYEQY
>TRBV30|TRBJ1-1
AWRHLNTEAF
>TRBV9|TRBJ2-1
ASSYPAGQGANEQF
>TRBV27|TRBJ2-1
ASSFDGRYYNEQF
>TRBV5-1|TRBJ2-6
ASSSTRQGWANVLT
>TRBV5-1|TRBJ1-1
ASSLADLSGRAF
>TRBV5-6|TRBJ1-2
ASRREDYYGYT
>TRBV25-1|TRBJ1-4
ASSESPLTGPNEKLF
>TRBV7-9|TRBJ2-1
ASSSRGLAGEQF
>TRBV11-2|TRBJ2-5
ASSLMASGSGETQY
>TRBV5-1|TRBJ1-1
ASSLDTEAF
>TRBV2|TRBJ1-2
ATSFRQDYGYT
>TRBV6-6|TRBJ1-2
ASSSDGRMGGYT
>TRBV9|TRBJ2-7
ASSGPSDEQY
>TRBV6-1|TRBJ1-5
ATNRGYQPQH
>TRBV27|TRBJ2-1
ASSFSFGTSGAYNEQF
>TRBV28|TRBJ1-1
ASSLVGHMNTEAF
>TRBV2|TRBJ2-2
ASSEQNTGELF
>TRBV2|TRBJ2-7
ASSDKAARAGSYEQY
>TRBV2|TRBJ1-5
ASSEASMTGLQPQH
>TRBV2|TRBJ2-7
ASSGQGLVVEQY
>TRBV6-5|TRBJ2-7
ASSYSISGETYEQY
>TRBV27|TRBJ2-7
ASSRQGPSYEQY
>TRBV25-1|TRBJ2-7
ASSEFGGRGAYEQY
>TRBV15|TRBJ2-5
ATSRQRTSGGETQY
>TRBV15|TRBJ2-1
ATSRDLAGSYNEQF
>TRBV20-1|TRBJ2-1
SASRDSEF
>TRBV9|TRBJ2-1
ASSRLGQAYNEQF
>TRBV5-6|TRBJ2-7
ASSLRGHRTYEQY
>TRBV18|TRBJ2-6
ASSPTQGPSGANVLT
>TRBV20-1|TRBJ2-1
SARLARRQF